This T cell receptor (beta chain) was recovered during a study of response to subunit inactivated influenza vaccine. The CDR3 length is 16 residues. V was shortened by 3 bases and J by 0 bases, with 13 bases between the two germline ends. Germline CDR1 and CDR2: SGHVS and FNYEAQ. TCRdb fed the RT-PCR reads into MiXCR, producing one record per CDR3 protein. The sample holds about 150,000 distinct CDR3 sequences, about 10% seen once. Findings of the study overall: After each seasonal influenza vaccination, few new T cells are recruited, the authors suggested.

Note on this clonotype: The antigen is not known.

The sequence was obtained from a man in his fifties or sixties who received an inactivated influenza vaccine. Sample: CD8+ T cells sorted from PBMCs, taken 23 to 25 months after vaccination. The chain uses TRBV7-6 and TRBJ2-3; D assignment may be TRBD1 or TRBD2 (6 bases each). CDR3 nucleotides: TGTGCCAGCAGCTTTCCCCTAGGGGGGAGCACAGATACGCAGTATTTT. Translated: CASSFPLGGSTDTQYF.